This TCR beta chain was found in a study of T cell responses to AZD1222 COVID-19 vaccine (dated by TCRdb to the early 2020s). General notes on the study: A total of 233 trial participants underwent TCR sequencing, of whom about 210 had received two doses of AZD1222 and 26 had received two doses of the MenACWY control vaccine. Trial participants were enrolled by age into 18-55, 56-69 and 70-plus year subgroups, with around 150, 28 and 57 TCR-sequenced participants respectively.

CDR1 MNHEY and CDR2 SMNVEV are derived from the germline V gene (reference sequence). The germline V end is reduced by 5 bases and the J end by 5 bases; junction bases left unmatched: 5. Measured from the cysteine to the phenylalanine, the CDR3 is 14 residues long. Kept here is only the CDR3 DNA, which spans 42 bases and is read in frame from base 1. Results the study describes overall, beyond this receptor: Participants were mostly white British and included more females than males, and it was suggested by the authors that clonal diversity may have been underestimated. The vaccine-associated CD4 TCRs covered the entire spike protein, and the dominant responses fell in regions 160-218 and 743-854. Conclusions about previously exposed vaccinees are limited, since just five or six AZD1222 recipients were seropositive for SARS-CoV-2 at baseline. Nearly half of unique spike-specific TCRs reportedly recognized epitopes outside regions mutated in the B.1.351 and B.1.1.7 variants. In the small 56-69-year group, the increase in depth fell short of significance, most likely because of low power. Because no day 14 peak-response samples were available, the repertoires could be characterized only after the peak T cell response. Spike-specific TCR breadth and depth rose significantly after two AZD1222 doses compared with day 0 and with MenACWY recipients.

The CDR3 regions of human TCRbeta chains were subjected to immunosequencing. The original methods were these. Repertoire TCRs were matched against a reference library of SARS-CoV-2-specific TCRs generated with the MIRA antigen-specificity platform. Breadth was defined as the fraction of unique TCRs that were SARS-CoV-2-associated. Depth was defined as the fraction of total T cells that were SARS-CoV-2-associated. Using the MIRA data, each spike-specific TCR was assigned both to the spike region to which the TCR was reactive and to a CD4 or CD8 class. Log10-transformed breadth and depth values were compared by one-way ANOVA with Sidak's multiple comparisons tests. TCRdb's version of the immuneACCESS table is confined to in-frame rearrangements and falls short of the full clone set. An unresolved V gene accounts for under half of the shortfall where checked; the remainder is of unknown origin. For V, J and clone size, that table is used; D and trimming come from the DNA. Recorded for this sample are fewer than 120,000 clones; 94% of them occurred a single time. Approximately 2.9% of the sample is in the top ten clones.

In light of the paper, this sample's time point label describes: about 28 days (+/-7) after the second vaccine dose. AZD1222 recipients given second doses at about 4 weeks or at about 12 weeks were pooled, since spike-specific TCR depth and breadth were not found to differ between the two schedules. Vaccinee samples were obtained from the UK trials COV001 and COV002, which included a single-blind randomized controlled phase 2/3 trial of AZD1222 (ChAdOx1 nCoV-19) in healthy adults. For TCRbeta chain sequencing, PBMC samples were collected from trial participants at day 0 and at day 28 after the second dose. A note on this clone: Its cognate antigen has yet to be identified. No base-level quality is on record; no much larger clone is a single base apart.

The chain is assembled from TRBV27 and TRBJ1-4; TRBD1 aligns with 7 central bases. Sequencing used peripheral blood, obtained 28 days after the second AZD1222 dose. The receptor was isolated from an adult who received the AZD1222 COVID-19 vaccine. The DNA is TGTGCCAGCAGTAAGACAGGGTGGAATGAAAAACTGTTTTTT. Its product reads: CASSKTGWNEKLFF.